This TCR beta chain appears in the sequencing data of a study of T cell responses to AZD1222 COVID-19 vaccine. The table came from immunoSEQ multiplex PCR; TCRdb's copy has only in-frame clones and leaves some out. The top ten hold around 3.5% of the sample, which has some 200,000 clones, just over 90% seen once. A note on this clone: Its target is unknown.

The CDR3 totals 13 residues. Trimming took off 0 bases at V and 6 bases at J, with 12 bases between the two ends. Germline CDR1 is GTSNPN and CDR2 is SVGIG (reference sequence). Study-level points and caveats: Breadth and depth of Spike-specific TCRs rose after two AZD1222 doses.

This sequence joins TRBV30 and TRBJ2-7; D is unclear. The TCR originated in an adult who received the AZD1222 COVID-19 vaccine. The specimen comprised peripheral blood, sampled 28 days after the second AZD1222 dose. The CDR3 is CAWSVHPISEQYF. CDR3 bases: TGTGCCTGGAGTGTACACCCCATAAGCGAGCAGTACTTC.